The 5 T cell receptor beta chains below were found in one sample sequenced in a study of response to subunit inactivated influenza vaccine. TCRdb re-called the RT-PCR reads through MiXCR, storing one row per CDR3 protein. This sample has 500,000 to 600,000 distinct CDR3 sequences, with more than 15% found just once. Here the sequenced sample was CD4+ T cells sorted from PBMCs, taken about 23 months after vaccination. The receptors were sampled from a man between 50 and 70 years old who received an inactivated influenza vaccine.

The chain combines TRBV7-2 with TRBJ2-5; D is uncertain. V lost 0 bases and J 7 bases, leaving 9 bases between the germline ends. CDR1 is SGHTA, CDR2 FQGNSA, per germline. The CDR3 totals 13 residues. The CDR3 loop is CASSLAERWTQYF. The CDR3 DNA reads TGTGCCAGCAGCTTAGCCGAACGGTGGACCCAGTACTTC.

Ten or more counts support this clonotype. The chain employs TRBV20-1 and TRBJ2-5; D uncertain. The CDR3 loop spans 12 amino acids. V lost 5 bases and J lost 6, with 13 bases in between. CDR1 DFQATT and CDR2 SNEGSKA come from the germline V gene (reference sequence). CDR3 sequence (DNA): TGCAGTGCTCGTCAGTTCGGGCAGACCCAGTACTTC. Its translation: CSARQFGQTQYF.

V and J are TRBV7-2 and TRBJ2-3; TRBD2 matches at 10 bases. CDR1 SGHTA and CDR2 FQGNSA come from the germline V gene. The CDR3 consists of 15 residues. V lost 7 bases to trimming and J lost 2 bases; unmatched junction nucleotides: 6. The CDR3: CASTPGLAPTDTQYF. CDR3 DNA sequence: TGTGCCAGCACACCGGGACTAGCGCCCACAGATACGCAGTATTTT.

The J gene is TRBJ2-7, the V gene TRBV7-9, with D uncertain. From germline, CDR1 is SEHNR and CDR2 FQNEAQ (reference sequence). The V and J ends lost 2 bases and 0 bases respectively, with 11 bases between them. This CDR3 is built from 15 residues. The CDR3 coding sequence is TGTGCCAGCAGCTTAAGTGTCTGGAGCTCCTACGAGCAGTACTTC. This codes for CASSLSVWSSYEQYF. Full variable domain (outside the CDR3, taken from reference TRBV7-9 and TRBJ2-7): DTGVSQNPRHKITKRGQNVTFRCDPISEHNRLYWYRQTLGQGPEFLTYFQNEAQLEKSRLLSDRFSAERPKGSFSTLEIQRTEQGDSAMYLCASSLSVWSSYEQYFGPGTRLTVT.

The J gene is TRBJ2-7, the V gene TRBV3-1; no clear D. Germline-derived CDR1 and CDR2 are LGHDT and YNNKEL (reference sequence). This CDR3 has 13 residues. The V end lost 5 bases, the J end lost 2 bases, and 10 bases lay between the germline ends. Here the CDR3 reads CASSVLGTYEQYF. CDR3 DNA sequence: TGTGCCAGCAGCGTTTTAGGGACCTACGAGCAGTACTTC.